This is a list of T cell receptor beta chains from one sample in a study of cytotoxic CD8 clonotypes in ibrutinib-treated CLL. Profiling relied on immunoSEQ multiplex PCR, and the TCRdb table lists in-frame clones only, not all of them. The sample records just over 200,000 clones, 60% to 80% being singletons. The sequenced sample was PBMCs, obtained after 12 months of ibrutinib treatment. The receptors here all came from a human donor with chronic lymphocytic leukemia. CDR3s include the opening cysteine and the closing phenylalanine or tryptophan. D genes are given only for firm matches. Expanded clones get a size class; other rows say once, few or many, or leave the size out.

>TRBJ1-5|TRBD1|TRBV5-1|NA
CASSLWGQDGGQPQHF
TGCGCCAGCAGCTTATGGGGACAGGACGGTGGTCAGCCCCAGCATTTT
>TRBJ1-3|NA|TRBV7-9|NA
CASSLARGGFEGNTIYF
TGTGCCAGCAGCTTAGCCCGAGGAGGGTTTGAGGGTAACACCATATATTTT
>TRBJ2-5|NA|TRBV19|NA
CASSIGLVETQYF
TGTGCCAGTAGTATTGGGCTAGTTGAGACCCAGTACTTC
>TRBJ1-1|NA|TRBV28|NA
CASSSAANTEAFF
TGTGCCAGCAGTTCAGCAGCGAACACTGAAGCTTTCTTT
>TRBJ2-7|NA|TRBV19|NA
CASRFGTPPYEQYF
TGTGCCAGTAGGTTCGGGACACCCCCCTACGAGCAGTACTTC
>TRBJ2-6|NA|TRBV11-2|NA
CASSLDGLTRGSSGANVLTF
TGTGCCAGCAGCTTAGATGGGTTGACCCGCGGTAGCTCTGGGGCCAACGTCCTGACTTTC
>TRBJ2-2|NA|TRBV9|NA
CASSLRSGTTGELFF
TGTGCCAGCAGCCTCCGGAGCGGGACAACCGGGGAGCTGTTTTTT
>TRBJ2-6|NA|TRBV30|NA
CAWSKESGANVLTF
TGTGCCTGGAGTAAAGAATCTGGGGCCAACGTCCTGACTTTC
>TRBJ1-1|NA|TRBV14|NA
CASSQRDSAPSEAFF
TGTGCCAGCAGCCAAAGGGATTCGGCACCTTCTGAAGCTTTCTTT
>TRBJ2-5|NA|TRBV11-3|NA
CASSLGTALQETQYF
TGTGCCAGCAGCTTGGGAACAGCGCTCCAAGAGACCCAGTACTTC
>TRBJ1-1|TRBD1|TRBV18|NA
CASSPRQGWDTEAFF
TGTGCCAGCTCACCACGACAGGGATGGGACACTGAAGCTTTCTTT
>TRBJ2-2|TRBD2|TRBV7-2|few
CASSLASGVPGELFF
TGTGCCAGCAGCTTAGCTAGCGGGGTGCCCGGGGAGCTGTTTTTT
>TRBJ1-1|TRBD1|TRBV10-1|NA
CASNEQGSTEAFF
TGCGCCAGCAACGAACAGGGGTCCACTGAAGCTTTCTTT
>TRBJ2-3|NA|TRBV7-7|once
CASSLSPRGSNSTDTQYF
TGTGCTAGCAGCTTATCCCCCCGGGGCTCTAATAGCACAGATACGCAGTATTTT
>TRBJ2-7|NA|TRBV14|NA
CASSLYSISYEQYF
TGTGCCAGCAGCTTATACAGTATCTCCTACGAGCAGTACTTC
>TRBJ1-2|NA|TRBV5-6|NA
CASSLLGDRKWGYTF
TGTGCCAGCAGCTTGCTCGGGGACCGTAAATGGGGCTACACCTTC
>TRBJ2-2|TRBD2|TRBV5-8|NA
CASSRGLAADTGELFF
TGTGCCAGCAGCCGGGGACTAGCGGCTGACACCGGGGAGCTGTTTTTT
>TRBJ1-2|NA|TRBV11-2|NA
CASSRGQGNGYTF
TGTGCCAGCAGCCGGGGGCAGGGAAATGGCTACACCTTC
>TRBJ2-3|NA|TRBV5-1|NA
CASSLDRGTDTQYF
TGCGCCAGCAGCTTGGACAGGGGCACAGATACGCAGTATTTT
>TRBJ2-7|NA|TRBV19|NA
CASSYDSRTYEQYF
TGTGCCAGTAGTTACGACAGCCGTACCTACGAGCAGTACTTC
>TRBJ2-2|TRBD2|TRBV6-5|NA
CASSREGPQRELFF
TGTGCCAGCAGCAGGGAGGGCCCTCAAAGGGAGCTGTTTTTT
>TRBJ1-2|NA|TRBV5-1|NA
CASSFVQGSTLEYGYTF
TGCGCCAGCAGCTTCGTCCAGGGTAGCACTCTCGAATATGGCTACACCTTC
>TRBJ2-7|NA|TRBV10-3|NA
CAISDQTGSYEQYF
TGTGCCATCAGTGATCAGACAGGCTCCTACGAGCAGTACTTC
>TRBJ1-1|NA|TRBV19|NA
CASSSRFGNTEAFF
TGTGCCAGTAGTTCTCGTTTCGGTAACACTGAAGCTTTCTTT
>TRBJ1-2|NA|TRBV19|NA
CASSRDTGHYGYTF
TGTGCCAGTAGCCGGGACACGGGCCACTATGGCTACACCTTC
>TRBJ2-3|NA|TRBV18|NA
CASSLSSSGDTQYF
TGTGCCAGCTCATTATCCTCCTCCGGGGATACGCAGTATTTT
>TRBJ1-2|NA|TRBV19|once
CASSIGGGIYGYTF
TGTGCCAGTAGTATAGGAGGAGGGATCTATGGCTACACCTTC
>TRBJ2-3|NA|TRBV7-2|few
CASSPGLTQYF
TGTGCCAGCAGCCCAGGGCTTACGCAGTATTTT
>TRBJ1-1|NA|TRBV18|NA
CASSPTGTANTEAFF
TGTGCCAGCTCACCGACCGGGACGGCGAACACTGAAGCTTTCTTT
>TRBJ2-7|NA|TRBV28|NA
CASSSPLGVEQYF
TGTGCCAGCAGTTCCCCCCTAGGGGTCGAGCAGTACTTC
>TRBJ2-7|NA|TRBV20-1|NA
CSAQPSYEQYF
TGCAGTGCACAGCCCTCCTACGAGCAGTACTTC
>TRBJ1-4|NA|TRBV12-2|NA
CASRPPGGGGEKLFF
TGTGCAAGTCGCCCCCCGGGCGGGGGTGGTGAAAAACTGTTTTTT
>TRBJ2-7|NA|TRBV11-2|NA
CASSQDLGGEQYF
TGTGCCAGCAGCCAGGATCTCGGCGGCGAGCAGTACTTC
>TRBJ2-1|TRBD1|TRBV6-5|NA
CASSYNSGGGYNEQFF
TGTGCCAGCAGTTACAACTCAGGGGGCGGCTACAATGAGCAGTTCTTC
>TRBJ2-2|NA|TRBV13|NA
CASSPPSTGWGGELFF
TGTGCCAGCAGCCCCCCCTCAACCGGCTGGGGCGGGGAGCTGTTTTTT
>TRBJ2-1|TRBD2|TRBV10-1|NA
CASSHLAAGGNEQFF
TGCGCCAGCAGTCACCTAGCGGCCGGTGGTAATGAGCAGTTCTTC